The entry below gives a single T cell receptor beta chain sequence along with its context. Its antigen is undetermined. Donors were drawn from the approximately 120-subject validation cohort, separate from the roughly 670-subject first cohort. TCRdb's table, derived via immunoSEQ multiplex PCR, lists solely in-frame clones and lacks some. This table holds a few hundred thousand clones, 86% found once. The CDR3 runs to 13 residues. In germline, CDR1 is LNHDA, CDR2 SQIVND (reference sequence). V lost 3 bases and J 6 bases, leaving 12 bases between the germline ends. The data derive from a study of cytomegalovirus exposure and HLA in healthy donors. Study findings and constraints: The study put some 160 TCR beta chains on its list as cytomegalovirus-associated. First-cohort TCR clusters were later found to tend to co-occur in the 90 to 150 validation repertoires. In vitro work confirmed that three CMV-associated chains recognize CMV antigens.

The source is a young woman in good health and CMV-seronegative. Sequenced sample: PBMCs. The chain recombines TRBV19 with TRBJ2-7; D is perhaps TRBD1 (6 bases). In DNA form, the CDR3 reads TGTGCCAGTAGTATGGGGACAAGAGGCGAGCAGTACTTC. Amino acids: CASSMGTRGEQYF.